Presented here are 21 T cell receptor beta chains from one specimen sequenced in a study of long-term antiretroviral therapy in people with HIV. Sequencing relied on immunoSEQ assay v3.0, run at survey level. Only in-frame clones appear in the TCRdb table, and some are missing; sequencing was by immunoSEQ multiplex PCR. The sample shows around 32,000 clones, about nine tenths of them seen only once. The sample was unsorted PBMCs, taken 3.2 years before starting antiretroviral therapy. These receptors were collected from a man aged 50 or older with HIV.

This chain links TRBV5-1 with TRBJ1-1; tentative D call: TRBD1 (6 bases). Germline V CDR1 and CDR2: SGHRS, YFSETQ. There are 13 residues in the CDR3. With 4 bases removed from V and 5 bases from J, the gap between germline ends came to 12 bases. The DNA of the CDR3 is TGCGCCAGCAGCGGGGGCGCTACGACTGAAGCTTTCTTT. The encoded protein is CASSGGATTEAFF.

This clone was seen only once. V and J are TRBV7-2 and TRBJ2-7, with a tentative D call TRBD2 (5 bases). The V end lost 5 bases, the J end lost 2 bases, and 13 bases lay between the germline ends. Germline V gene data show CDR1 as SGHTA and CDR2 as FQGNSA. This CDR3 comprises 14 residues. CDR3 loop: CASSPLGSPYEQYF. For the CDR3, the DNA is TGTGCCAGCAGCCCTCTGGGGAGTCCCTACGAGCAGTACTTC.

This sequence joins TRBV7-2 and TRBJ2-1; TRBD2 aligns across 7 bases. Looked up from germline, CDR1 is SGHTA and CDR2 is FQGNSA. This CDR3 has 15 residues. Trimming took 5 bases from V and 15 from J; bases not matched to a gene: 19. CDR3 region: CASSRSEEGAGRGFF. As DNA, the CDR3 is TGTGCCAGCAGCCGATCTGAAGAGGGAGCGGGACGTGGGTTCTTC. The complete variable domain, with remaining parts taken from reference TRBV7-2 and TRBJ2-1, reads GAGVSQSPSNKVTEKGKDVELRCDPISGHTALYWYRQSLGQGLEFLIYFQGNSAPDKSGLPSDRFSAERTGGSVSTLTIQRTQQEDSAVYLCASSRSEEGAGRGFFGPGTRLTVL.

The V gene is TRBV29-1, the J gene TRBJ2-2, with D possibly being TRBD1 or TRBD2 (5 bases each). V gave up 8 bases and J gave up 6 bases, with 16 bases separating them. Germline V gives CDR1 SQVTM, CDR2 ANQGSEA. The length of the CDR3 is 13 residues. Here the CDR3 DNA reads TGCAGCATCAGGGACCTTGGGGCCGGGGAGCTGTTTTTT. Its translation: CSIRDLGAGELFF.

CDR3 nucleotides: TGTGCCACCAGCAGAGATATCTCGCCCTCTTACAATGAGCAGTTCTTC. This gives the protein CATSRDISPSYNEQFF. The V gene is TRBV15, the J gene TRBJ2-1; the D is unclear. From germline, CDR1 is LNHNV and CDR2 YYDKDF (reference sequence). Trimming cost V 0 bases and J 4 bases, with 13 bases left between them. The CDR3 extends over 16 amino acids. Filled out from reference TRBV15 and TRBJ2-1, the complete variable domain reads DAMVIQNPRYQVTQFGKPVTLSCSQTLNHNVMYWYQQKSSQAPKLLFHYYDKDFNNEADTPDNFQSRRPNTSFCFLDIRSPGLGDTAMYLCATSRDISPSYNEQFFGPGTRLTVL.

The chain joins TRBV18 to TRBJ2-1; 7 nucleotides match TRBD1. The V gene end was trimmed by 4 bases and the J gene end by 1 base; junction bases not matched to a gene: 7. The CDR3 sequence is 16 residues long. Germline CDR1 reads KGHSH; CDR2 reads LQKENI. The CDR3 region has the DNA TGTGCCAGCTCACAAGCCGGGACAGCGTCCTACAATGAGCAGTTCTTC. Translated: CASSQAGTASYNEQFF.

J is TRBJ1-2 and V is TRBV15; D may be TRBD1 (5 bases). V gave up 4 bases and J gave up 2 bases, with 17 bases separating them. The CDR3 extends over 16 amino acids. Germline V gene data show CDR1 as LNHNV and CDR2 as YYDKDF (reference sequence). As DNA, the CDR3 is TGTGCCACCAGCAAGGCAGGGAACCTAGGAAACTATGGCTACACCTTC. Its protein is CATSKAGNLGNYGYTF.

This rearrangement joins TRBV9 to TRBJ2-1; D unclear. CDR1 and CDR2 from the germline V gene are SGDLS and YYNGEE. This CDR3 has 15 amino acids. V lost 4 bases to trimming and J lost 0 bases, with 11 bases between them. The CDR3 sequence: CASSPGSVSYNEQFF. The CDR3 DNA is TGTGCCAGCAGCCCCGGGTCCGTCTCCTACAATGAGCAGTTCTTC.

This chain joins TRBV19 and TRBJ2-6, with D perhaps being TRBD1 or TRBD2 (5 bases each). Germline CDR1 and CDR2: LNHDA and SQIVND (reference sequence). The ends were cut back, 5 bases at V and 0 bases at J, with 11 bases in the middle. The CDR3 is 16 residues long. Here the CDR3 DNA reads TGTGCCAGTAGTGCCAGGGACCCCTCTGGGGCCAACGTCCTGACTTTC. It is translated as CASSARDPSGANVLTF.

Here the CDR3 reads CASSRTVQETQYF. Written as DNA, the CDR3 is TGCGCCAGCAGTAGGACGGTGCAAGAGACCCAGTACTTC. This rearrangement joins TRBV10-1 to TRBJ2-5; D unresolved. This CDR3 is built from 13 residues. Germline CDR1 WNHNN, CDR2 SYGVQD (reference sequence). Trimming cost V 5 bases and J 2 bases, with 9 bases left between them.

The J gene is TRBJ1-5, the V gene TRBV19; D gene uncertain. CDR1 and CDR2 from the germline V gene are LNHDA and SQIVND (reference sequence). Trimming removed 3 bases from V and 5 bases from J, with 5 bases in between. The CDR3 runs to 12 residues. The CDR3 loop reads CASSIMDQPQHF. The CDR3 region has the DNA TGTGCCAGTAGTATTATGGATCAGCCCCAGCATTTT.

The genes are TRBV25-1 and TRBJ1-2; TRBD1 agrees at 7 bases. V shed 7 bases and J 3 bases; nucleotides not matched to a gene: 5. CDR3 length equals 13 residues. CDR1 MGHDK and CDR2 SYGVNS come from the germline V gene. CDR3 sequence reads: CASKTGSDYGYTF. The CDR3 DNA is TGTGCCAGCAAGACAGGGTCGGACTATGGCTACACCTTC.

The V and J genes are TRBV28 and TRBJ2-4; perhaps D is TRBD1 or TRBD2 (5 bases each). The CDR3 is made up of 16 amino acids. Germline V gene data show CDR1 as MDHEN and CDR2 as SYDVKM. The V end lost 8 bases, the J end lost 0 bases, and 17 bases lay between the germline ends. The CDR3 loop reads CASGPAGTIAKNIQYF. The CDR3 DNA reads TGTGCCAGCGGGCCGGCTGGGACGATAGCCAAAAACATTCAGTACTTC.

The rearrangement links TRBV5-6 to TRBJ2-1; 7 bases are shared with TRBD2. Per germline, CDR1 SGHDT and CDR2 YYEEEE. The CDR3 length is 14 residues. Germline trimming cut 4 bases from V and 8 bases from J; bases unmatched to any gene: 9. The CDR3 reads CASSNTGTIYEQFF. The CDR3 bases are TGTGCCAGCAGCAATACCGGGACTATCTATGAGCAGTTCTTC.

The J gene is TRBJ2-2, the V gene TRBV5-1, with 13 nucleotides matching TRBD2. This CDR3 contains 15 residues. Germline CDR1 and CDR2: SGHRS and YFSETQ. Germline trimming cut 5 bases from V and 6 bases from J; bases unmatched to any gene: 4. DNA of the CDR3: TGCGCCAGCAGAAGGACTAGCGGGGGCCCCGGGGAGCTGTTTTTT. As protein: CASRRTSGGPGELFF.

The chain combines TRBV9 with TRBJ1-1, with D possibly matching TRBD1 (5 bases). CDR1 is SGDLS, CDR2 YYNGEE, per germline. The CDR3 has 13 residues. The V and J ends lost 2 bases and 11 bases respectively, with 16 bases between them. For the CDR3, the DNA is TGTGCCAGCAGCGTTGAGGGACTCGGCGAGGCTTTCTTT. It codes for CASSVEGLGEAFF.

The chain carries TRBV14 and TRBJ2-2; 7 bases agree with TRBD2. Germline CDR1 SGHDN, CDR2 FVKESK. J gave up 4 bases and V 4 bases, and 27 bases lay outside the gene matches. This CDR3 region has 22 residues. CDR3: CASSPQSGRAGVTSRATGELFF. The CDR3 region has the DNA TGTGCCAGCAGCCCCCAAAGTGGGAGGGCCGGGGTCACCTCCCGGGCCACCGGGGAGCTGTTTTTT.

CDR3 amino acids: CACNSRRVEQYF. For the CDR3, the DNA is TGTGCCTGCAACTCCCGCAGGGTCGAGCAGTACTTC. The chain has TRBV30 and TRBJ2-7, with a weak D call TRBD1 (5 bases). Germline CDR1 reads GTSNPN; CDR2 reads SVGIG (reference sequence). The CDR3 sequence is 12 residues long. The ends were cut back, 6 bases at V and 6 bases at J, with 15 bases in the middle.

The rearrangement links TRBV25-1 to TRBJ2-1, with D perhaps TRBD1 (6 bases). V was trimmed by 4 bases and J by 7 bases, leaving 17 bases between them. Looked up from germline, CDR1 is MGHDK and CDR2 is SYGVNS. The CDR3 is made up of 15 amino acids. The CDR3 nucleotides are TGTGCCAGCAGTGGGAAACAGGGAAGAGGAAATGAGCAGTTCTTC. It specifies CASSGKQGRGNEQFF.

The gene calls are TRBV5-6 and TRBJ2-1; D ambiguous. The CDR3 runs 14 residues. Per germline, CDR1 SGHDT and CDR2 YYEEEE. The germline V and J ends were trimmed by 5 bases and 5 bases, with 14 bases remaining between them. The CDR3 loop is CASSRGWGNNEQFF. DNA for the CDR3: TGTGCCAGCAGTCGTGGTTGGGGAAACAATGAGCAGTTCTTC. The full variable domain, completed using reference TRBV5-6 and TRBJ2-1, is DAGVTQSPTHLIKTRGQQVTLRCSPKSGHDTVSWYQQALGQGPQFIFQYYEEEERQRGNFPDRFSGHQFPNYSSELNVNALLLGDSALYLCASSRGWGNNEQFFGPGTRLTVL.

The rearrangement uses TRBV19 and TRBJ1-2; the match to TRBD1 covers 8 bases. This CDR3 spans 17 amino acids. V shed 5 bases and J 5 bases; nucleotides not matched to a gene: 16. Germline CDR1 is LNHDA and CDR2 is SQIVND (reference sequence). The DNA of the CDR3 is TGTGCCAGTAGTGCCCGGACAGGGCGCCCACTATCGTATGGCTACACCTTC. Translation gives CASSARTGRPLSYGYTF.